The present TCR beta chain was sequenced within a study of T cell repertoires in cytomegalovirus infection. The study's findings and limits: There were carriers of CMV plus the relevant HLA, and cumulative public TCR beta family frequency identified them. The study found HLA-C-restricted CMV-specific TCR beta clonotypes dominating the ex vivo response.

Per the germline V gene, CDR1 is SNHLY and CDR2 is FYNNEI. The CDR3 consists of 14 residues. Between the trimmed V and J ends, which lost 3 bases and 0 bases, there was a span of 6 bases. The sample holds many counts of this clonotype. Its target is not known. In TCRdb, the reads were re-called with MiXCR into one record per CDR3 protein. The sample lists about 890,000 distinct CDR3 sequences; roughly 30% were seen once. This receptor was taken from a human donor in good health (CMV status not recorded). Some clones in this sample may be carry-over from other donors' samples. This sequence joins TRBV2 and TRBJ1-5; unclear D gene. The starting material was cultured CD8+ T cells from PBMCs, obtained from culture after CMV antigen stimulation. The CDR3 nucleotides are TGTGCCAGCAGTGATACGGGTAGCAATCAGCCCCAGCATTTT. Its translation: CASSDTGSNQPQHF. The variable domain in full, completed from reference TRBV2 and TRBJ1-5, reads EPEVTQTPSHQVTQMGQEVILRCVPISNHLYFYWYRQILGQKVEFLVSFYNNEISEKSEIFDDQFSVERPDGSNFTLKIRSTKLEDSAMYFCASSDTGSNQPQHFGDGTRLSIL.